The entry below gives a single TCR beta chain sequence along with its context. Its target is unknown. V was clipped by 6 bases and J by 1 base, with 12 bases between them. This CDR3 region has 14 residues. Germline V lookup: CDR1 LNHDA, CDR2 SQIVND (reference sequence). Profiled with immunoSEQ multiplex PCR; TCRdb holds only in-frame clones, not every one. Of over 50,000 clones in the sample, roughly 82% were seen once. This record belongs to a study of OX40 agonist ivuxolimab in advanced cancers. On the study more broadly: Ivuxolimab was administered intravenously to patients at 0.01 to 10 mg/kg every 2 weeks. Overall study findings and caveats: In CD8+ T cells, expanded clones were on average more numerous than in CD4+.

The sequencing used CD4+ or CD8+ T cells sorted from blood, collected in a trial of the OX40 agonist ivuxolimab. The chain employs TRBV19 and TRBJ2-5; D is perhaps TRBD2 (6 bases). This receptor was obtained from an adult with an advanced solid tumor such as melanoma, head and neck, liver or kidney cancer. The CDR3, as DNA: TGTGCCAGTAGCCCGGGGGAGCGCCAAGAGACCCAGTACTTC. As protein: CASSPGERQETQYF. Combining the CDR3 with reference TRBV19 and TRBJ2-5 gives the whole variable domain DGGITQSPKYLFRKEGQNVTLSCEQNLNHDAMYWYRQDPGQGLRLIYYSQIVNDFQKGDIAEGYSVSREKKESFPLTVTSAQKNPTAFYLCASSPGERQETQYFGPGTRLLVL.